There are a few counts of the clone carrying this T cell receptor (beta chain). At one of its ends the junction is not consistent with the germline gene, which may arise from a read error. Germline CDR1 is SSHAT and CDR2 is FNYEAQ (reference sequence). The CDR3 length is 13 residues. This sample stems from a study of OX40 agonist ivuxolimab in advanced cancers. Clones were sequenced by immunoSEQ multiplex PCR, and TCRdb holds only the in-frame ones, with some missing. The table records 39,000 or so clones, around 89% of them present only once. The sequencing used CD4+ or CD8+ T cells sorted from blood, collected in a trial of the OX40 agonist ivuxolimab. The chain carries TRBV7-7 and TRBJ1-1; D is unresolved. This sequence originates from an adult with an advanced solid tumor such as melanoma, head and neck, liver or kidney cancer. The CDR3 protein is CASSQGWSTEAFF. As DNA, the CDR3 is TGTGCTAGCAGCCAAGGGTGGAGCACTGAAGCTTTCTTT. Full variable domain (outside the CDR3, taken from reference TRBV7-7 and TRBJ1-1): GAGVSQSPRYKVTKRGQDVTLRCDPISSHATLYWYQQALGQGPEFLTYFNYEAQPDKSGLPSDRFSAERPEGSISTLTIQRTEQRDSAMYRCASSQGWSTEAFFGQGTRLTVV.